One and the same sample provided the 28 T cell receptor beta chains below, sequenced in a study of OX40 agonist ivuxolimab in advanced cancers. Repertoires were generated with immunoSEQ multiplex PCR, while TCRdb's copy carries only in-frame clones and drops some. Of nearly 70,000 clones listed, 80% to 90% were seen once; the top ten hold roughly 8%. The source material was CD4+ or CD8+ T cells sorted from blood, sampled in a trial of the OX40 agonist ivuxolimab. The receptors were sampled from an adult with an advanced solid tumor such as melanoma, head and neck, liver or kidney cancer.

This chain links TRBV5-8 with TRBJ1-1; TRBD1 is a possible D gene (5 bases). The CDR3 is 15 residues long. The germline gives CDR1 SGHTS, CDR2 YDEGEE. The V and J ends lost 4 bases and 7 bases respectively, with 20 bases between them. The CDR3 loop reads CASSVLNRPVLEAFF. DNA of the CDR3: TGTGCCAGCAGCGTTCTTAACAGGCCTGTCCTTGAAGCTTTCTTT.

The chain couples TRBV6-6 to TRBJ1-1; maybe TRBD1 (5 bases). CDR3 length: 14 residues. The V gene's germline CDR1 is MNHNY and CDR2 SVGAGI (reference sequence). The V end was cut by 7 bases, the J end by 4 bases, with 16 bases between. This chain's CDR3 is CASTSGGWGTEAFF. The CDR3 DNA follows: TGTGCCAGCACTTCGGGGGGATGGGGCACTGAAGCTTTCTTT.

As DNA, the CDR3 is TGTGCCAGCAGTTCGAGGAAGGCTGAAGCTTTCTTT. Amino acids: CASSSRKAEAFF. The V and J genes are TRBV6-5 and TRBJ1-1, with D hard to call. Per the germline V gene, CDR1 is MNHEY and CDR2 is SVGAGI. CDR3 length: 12 residues. V lost 4 bases and J lost 6, with 9 bases in between.

The V and J genes are TRBV11-2 and TRBJ1-1, with a weak D call TRBD1 (5 bases). Trimming stripped 2 bases from V and 3 bases from J, with 13 bases between. This CDR3 spans 15 amino acids. From germline, CDR1 is SGHAT and CDR2 FQNNGV. DNA of the CDR3: TGTGCCAGCAGCTTAAGCGGGGGAAGCGACACTGAAGCTTTCTTT. Encoded protein: CASSLSGGSDTEAFF.

Notes on this clone: This sample also contains other DNA sequences that code for the same CDR3. The chain carries TRBV7-2 and TRBJ2-2; D is uncertain. V dropped 3 bases and J dropped 5 bases, with 7 bases sitting between them. Germline assignment: CDR1 SGHTA and CDR2 FQGNSA. This CDR3 spans 13 amino acids. CDR3 coding DNA: TGTGCCAGCAGCTTCTCGATAACCGGGGAGCTGTTTTTT. Protein sequence: CASSFSITGELFF. Filled out from reference TRBV7-2 and TRBJ2-2, the complete variable domain reads GAGVSQSPSNKVTEKGKDVELRCDPISGHTALYWYRQSLGQGLEFLIYFQGNSAPDKSGLPSDRFSAERTGGSVSTLTIQRTQQEDSAVYLCASSFSITGELFFGEGSRLTVL.

V is TRBV30 and J is TRBJ1-4, with D tentatively TRBD1 (6 bases). This CDR3 contains 15 residues. Germline V lookup: CDR1 GTSNPN, CDR2 SVGIG (reference sequence). Trimming shortened V by 0 bases and J by 5 bases, and 13 bases separated the two germline ends. The CDR3 bases are TGTGCCTGGAGTGTCCTGACAGGAGGAAATGAAAAACTGTTTTTT. The encoded protein is CAWSVLTGGNEKLFF.

This chain connects TRBV9 to TRBJ2-1; possibly TRBD1 for D (6 bases). The CDR3 sequence is 14 residues long. Trimming cost V 3 bases and J 7 bases, with 14 bases left between them. Looked up from germline, CDR1 is SGDLS and CDR2 is YYNGEE. CDR3: CASSANSRGNEQFF. The CDR3 DNA sequence: TGTGCCAGCAGCGCAAATTCAAGGGGGAATGAGCAGTTCTTC. Together with reference TRBV9 and TRBJ2-1, the CDR3 gives the full variable domain: DSGVTQTPKHLITATGQRVTLRCSPRSGDLSVYWYQQSLDQGLQFLIQYYNGEERAKGNILERFSAQQFPDLHSELNLSSLELGDSALYFCASSANSRGNEQFFGPGTRLTVL.

Here the CDR3 DNA reads TGCGCCAGCAGCCAATCTGAGAGGGGAAAACTGTTTTTT. Its protein is CASSQSERGKLFF. The rearrangement joins TRBV4-1 to TRBJ1-4; weak D call: TRBD1 (5 bases). The CDR3 covers 13 residues. Germline CDR1 is MGHRA and CDR2 is YSYEKL. V lost 2 bases to trimming and J lost 10 bases, with 11 bases between them.

The rearrangement joins TRBV5-4 to TRBJ1-4; 12 bases agree with TRBD1. There are 14 residues in the CDR3. Germline V lookup: CDR1 SGHNT, CDR2 YYREEE (reference sequence). The junction had 3 bases not matched to a gene; V was cut back by 2 bases and J by 10 bases. The CDR3 region has the DNA TGTGCCAGCAGCTTAGGGACAGGGGGCGGAAAACTGTTTTTT. As protein: CASSLGTGGGKLFF.

The sample holds a few counts of this clone. The V call is TRBV30, the J call TRBJ1-1; unclear D gene. Trimming shortened V by 1 base and J by 2 bases, and 8 bases separated the two germline ends. The CDR3 runs 13 residues. Germline assignment: CDR1 GTSNPN and CDR2 SVGIG (reference sequence). In nucleotides, the CDR3 is TGTGCCTGGAGTGCGTCGACTAACACTGAAGCTTTCTTT. Translated: CAWSASTNTEAFF.

This chain uses TRBV12-5 with TRBJ1-3; the match to TRBD1 covers 12 bases. Trimming took 0 bases from V and 1 from J; bases not matched to a gene: 13. This CDR3 spans 21 amino acids. The V gene's germline CDR1 is LGHNT and CDR2 FRNRAP. CDR3 loop: CASGLVVTGTGGPFSGNTIYF. The CDR3 region has the DNA TGTGCTAGTGGTTTGGTCGTAACCGGGACAGGGGGCCCTTTTTCTGGAAACACCATATATTTT.

This chain connects TRBV7-9 to TRBJ1-4; D unresolved. The CDR3 is made up of 12 amino acids. V was cut by 3 bases and J by 5 bases, with 4 bases left in between. In germline, CDR1 is SEHNR, CDR2 FQNEAQ (reference sequence). The CDR3 sequence is CASSFRNEKLFF. CDR3 DNA: TGTGCCAGCAGCTTTCGGAATGAAAAACTGTTTTTT.

The chain is built from TRBV5-6 and TRBJ2-5; D remains unclear. There are 13 residues in the CDR3. V dropped 0 bases and J dropped 4 bases, with 7 bases sitting between them. CDR1 and CDR2 (germline): SGHDT, YYEEEE. The CDR3 sequence: CASSLAGVETQYF. The CDR3 DNA follows: TGTGCCAGCAGCTTGGCCGGTGTAGAGACCCAGTACTTC. Full variable domain (rest looked up from reference TRBV5-6 and TRBJ2-5): DAGVTQSPTHLIKTRGQQVTLRCSPKSGHDTVSWYQQALGQGPQFIFQYYEEEERQRGNFPDRFSGHQFPNYSSELNVNALLLGDSALYLCASSLAGVETQYFGPGTRLLVL.

The chain joins TRBV4-3 to TRBJ1-1; no clear D gene. The CDR3 totals 15 residues. Trimming took 0 bases from V and 5 from J, leaving 13 bases between them. Germline V gene data show CDR1 as LGHNA and CDR2 as YSLEER. CDR3 sequence (DNA): TGCGCCAGCAGCCAAGAGATCAGTGGGTCAACTGAAGCTTTCTTT. Its translation: CASSQEISGSTEAFF.

V usage is TRBV10-3 and J usage is TRBJ2-2, with TRBD1 matching 9 bases. The trim removed 2 bases at V and 15 bases at J, leaving 4 bases unmatched. The CDR3 covers 12 residues. Germline V gene data show CDR1 as ENHRY and CDR2 as SYGVKD. The CDR3 spells CAISEDDRGVFF. CDR3 DNA: TGTGCCATCAGTGAGGACGACAGGGGGGTGTTTTTT.

The genes are TRBV21-1 and TRBJ2-2; TRBD1, the table's D call, was not compared with the DNA. TRBV21-1 is termed a pseudogene. The CDR3 extends over 18 amino acids. The CDR3 region is CASSKEVDRQGNTGELFF. The DNA of the CDR3 is TGTGCCAGCAGCAAAGAGGTCGACAGACAGGGAAACACCGGGGAGCTGTTTTTT.

This clone turned up a few times. This chain connects TRBV10-3 to TRBJ2-3, with unresolved D. The CDR3 is 11 amino acids. Trimming left V 6 bases short and J 5 bases short, with 6 bases between. Germline CDR1 and CDR2: ENHRY and SYGVKD. CDR3 DNA: TGTGCCATCAGATTAGGAGATACGCAGTATTTT. Protein product: CAIRLGDTQYF.

The chain is built from TRBV29-1 and TRBJ2-7, with D unresolved. The CDR3 consists of 12 residues. V gave up 4 bases and J gave up 2 bases, with 9 bases separating them. CDR1 is SQVTM and CDR2 is ANQGSEA in the germline V gene. CDR3 DNA: TGCAGCGTTGTGGCAGTTACCTACGAGCAGTACTTC. This codes for CSVVAVTYEQYF.

The V gene is TRBV2, the J gene TRBJ2-1, with 11 bases identical to TRBD2. This CDR3 is built from 15 residues. Germline V lookup: CDR1 SNHLY, CDR2 FYNNEI. J gave up 3 bases and V 6 bases, and 4 bases lay outside the gene matches. Written as DNA, the CDR3 is TGTGCCAGCAGAGACCTAGCGGGGGGCTACAATGAGCAGTTCTTC. It codes for CASRDLAGGYNEQFF.

This rearrangement joins TRBV5-3 to TRBJ1-2, with 9 bases lining up with TRBD1. TRBV5-3 is reported as an ORF; its role is uncertain. J lost 7 bases, V lost 8 bases, and 9 bases had no gene match. The CDR3 consists of 13 residues. CDR3 loop: CARAWDREFGYTF. DNA of the CDR3: TGTGCCAGGGCCTGGGACAGGGAATTTGGCTACACCTTC.

The rearrangement uses TRBV6-5 and TRBJ1-1; D uncertain. The germline V gene has CDR1 MNHEY and CDR2 SVGAGI. V was pared by 4 bases and J by 0 bases, with 6 bases between. This CDR3 region has 13 residues. Written as DNA, the CDR3 is TGTGCCAGCAGTTCCTTCATGAACACTGAAGCTTTCTTT. Residues: CASSSFMNTEAFF.

The gene calls are TRBV4-1 and TRBJ2-2; 7 nucleotides match TRBD1. Looked up from germline, CDR1 is MGHRA and CDR2 is YSYEKL. J was trimmed by 3 bases and V by 8 bases; bases with no gene match: 6. The CDR3 consists of 14 residues. CDR3 residues: CASRTGSDTGELFF. CDR3 in DNA: TGCGCCAGCCGGACAGGTTCCGACACCGGGGAGCTGTTTTTT.

Only a few counts were recorded for this clone. At one boundary the junction diverges from the germline segment, which might be a read error. The genes are TRBV7-2 and TRBJ1-2, with 10 bases identical to TRBD1. This CDR3 region has 14 residues. Germline lookup yields CDR1 SGHTA and CDR2 FQGNSA. The CDR3 sequence is CASSFSLTGGAKVF. The CDR3 DNA is TGTGCCAGCAGCTTTTCCTTGACAGGGGGCGCAAAGGTCTTC.

In its sample, this clone was seen a few times. The CDR3: CASSDAGTTGNTIYF. CDR3 in DNA: TGTGCCAGCAGTGATGCAGGGACCACTGGAAACACCATATATTTT. The chain uses TRBV6-1 and TRBJ1-3; TRBD1 might be the D (5 bases). Germline V gene lookup returns CDR1 MNHNS and CDR2 SASEGT. The CDR3 sequence is 15 residues long. The V end lost 3 bases, the J end lost 2 bases, and 11 bases lay between the germline ends.

The chain carries TRBV2 and TRBJ1-5; D gene uncertain. The CDR3 loop spans 14 amino acids. Germline CDR1 is SNHLY and CDR2 is FYNNEI. Deletions cut 7 bases from V and 3 bases from J, with 13 bases between. CDR3 sequence: CASNYVGDNQPQHF. The CDR3 bases are TGTGCCAGCAATTATGTGGGAGACAATCAGCCCCAGCATTTT.

This clone was seen a single time. The rearrangement links TRBV15 to TRBJ2-2; no clear D. CDR3 length equals 13 residues. The V gene lost 6 bases and the J gene lost 1 base, with 6 bases spanning the gap. From germline, CDR1 is LNHNV and CDR2 YYDKDF (reference sequence). CDR3 in DNA: TGTGCCACCAGTACTGAGAACACCGGGGAGCTGTTTTTT. It encodes CATSTENTGELFF.

As concerns this clone: A junction boundary mismatches the germline segment, possibly from a read error. The CDR3: CASSLDRPGSSSPLHF. CDR3 DNA: TGTGCCAGCAGTTTGGACAGGCCCGGGTCTAGTTCACCCCTCCACTTT. This chain links TRBV5-6 with TRBJ1-6; 7 bases map to TRBD1. CDR1 is SGHDT and CDR2 is YYEEEE in the germline V gene. The CDR3 has 16 amino acids. The complete variable domain, with remaining parts taken from reference TRBV5-6 and TRBJ1-6, reads DAGVTQSPTHLIKTRGQQVTLRCSPKSGHDTVSWYQQALGQGPQFIFQYYEEEERQRGNFPDRFSGHQFPNYSSELNVNALLLGDSALYLCASSLDRPGSSSPLHFGNGTRLTVT.

The J gene is TRBJ1-1, the V gene TRBV29-1, with D unclear. Between the trimmed V and J ends, which lost 2 bases and 4 bases, there was a span of 11 bases. This CDR3 comprises 13 residues. CDR1 SQVTM and CDR2 ANQGSEA come from the germline V gene. The CDR3 loop is CSVEKGGSTEAFF. In DNA, the CDR3 is TGCAGCGTTGAAAAGGGAGGAAGCACTGAAGCTTTCTTT.